This T cell receptor beta chain is drawn from a study of blood T cells in healthy people across ages. In the case of this clonotype: The antigen is not known.

Points from the study as a whole: Diversity estimates from one million T cells were considered underestimates. What prevented conclusive comparison of naive and antigen-experienced cells was that PBMCs were unsorted.

V lost 2 bases and J 3 bases, leaving 17 bases between the germline ends. From germline, CDR1 is DFQATT and CDR2 SNEGSKA (reference sequence). The CDR3 spans 16 residues. Every donor contributed 8 to 10 milliliters of peripheral blood by blood draw. A sample-barcoded 5' primer and a J-beta primer mix were used in a second PCR of about 7 to 12 cycles. MiXCR was run by TCRdb on the 5' RACE reads, yielding one entry per CDR3 protein. The sample contains around 900,000 distinct CDR3 sequences, 51% of which appear only once. The chain links TRBV20-1 to TRBJ1-5, with D perhaps TRBD1 (5 bases). The sequence was obtained from a woman in her fifties or sixties in good health. The sequenced material came from blood. CDR3 amino acids: CSARRGAPGVNQPQHF. CDR3 nucleotides: TGCAGTGCTAGACGCGGGGCCCCTGGGGTCAATCAGCCCCAGCATTTT.